The 17 T cell receptor beta chains below were found in one sample sequenced in a study of T cells in localized non-small cell lung cancer. TCRdb's copy holds only in-frame clones and misses some; the assay was immunoSEQ multiplex PCR. The sample includes 1,500 to 2,000 clones, about 20% of them seen just once. Here the sequenced sample was lung tumor tissue, taken before any cancer treatment. The receptor source for this set is a male donor at least 60 years old with stage I lung adenocarcinoma.

This clone is judged medium-sized. The chain links TRBV11-3 to TRBJ2-1; 7 positions agree with TRBD2. This CDR3 region has 17 residues. From germline, CDR1 is SGHNT and CDR2 YENEEA. J was trimmed by 0 bases and V by 4 bases; bases with no gene match: 9. The CDR3, as DNA: TGTGCCAGCAGCTACCCTCCAGCGGGGAGCTCCTACAATGAGCAGTTCTTC. Its protein is CASSYPPAGSSYNEQFF.

By share, this clone counts as medium-sized. CDR3 coding DNA: TGCGCCAGCAGCCAAGGGGCGGCCGGACAGGGCGCCTATGGCTACACCTTC. Residues: CASSQGAAGQGAYGYTF. This chain connects TRBV4-1 to TRBJ1-2, with 8 bases that match TRBD1. CDR1 and CDR2 from the germline V gene are MGHRA and YSYEKL. The V segment lost 1 base and the J segment 4 bases; nucleotides outside the gene matches: 11. This CDR3 spans 17 amino acids.

The chain recombines TRBV18 with TRBJ1-1, with a possible D match to TRBD1 (6 bases). Germline V gene lookup returns CDR1 KGHSH and CDR2 LQKENI. The CDR3 is 16 residues long. Between the trimmed V and J ends, which lost 1 base and 1 base, there was a span of 13 bases. The CDR3 DNA sequence: TGTGCCAGCTCACCACGGGGAGGGACAACGAACACTGAAGCTTTCTTT. Its translation: CASSPRGGTTNTEAFF.

This clone was picked up a small number of times. V and J are TRBV12-5 and TRBJ2-1; the D gene is possibly TRBD2 (6 bases). The CDR3 runs 16 residues. From germline, CDR1 is LGHNT and CDR2 FRNRAP. V shed 3 bases and J shed 3 bases, with 15 bases lying between them. CDR3 sequence reads: CASGFQASAFYNEQFF. CDR3 nucleotide sequence: TGTGCTAGTGGTTTCCAAGCTAGCGCATTCTACAATGAGCAGTTCTTC.

By share, this clone ranks as medium-sized. The chain recombines TRBV11-3 with TRBJ2-6, with D possibly being TRBD2 (6 bases). The CDR3 extends over 16 amino acids. Germline V gene data show CDR1 as SGHNT and CDR2 as YENEEA. Trimming shortened V by 5 bases and J by 0 bases, and 11 bases separated the two germline ends. CDR3 amino acids: CASSPGGSSGANVLTF. The CDR3 DNA follows: TGTGCCAGCAGCCCCGGGGGTTCCTCTGGGGCCAACGTCCTGACTTTC.

This clone is large (0.1 to 1%) in the sample. The genes are TRBV18 and TRBJ1-2; 9 bases agree with TRBD1. The CDR3 totals 16 residues. The junction had 11 bases not matched to a gene; V was cut back by 2 bases and J by 7 bases. Looked up from germline, CDR1 is KGHSH and CDR2 is LQKENI. The DNA for the CDR3 is TGTGCCAGCTCACCAACCTTGGACAGGGGTACGGCTGGCTACACCTTC. It specifies CASSPTLDRGTAGYTF.

V is TRBV11-3 and J is TRBJ2-1, with D tentatively TRBD2 (6 bases). The germline CDR1 and CDR2 sequences are SGHNT and YENEEA. Trimming stripped 5 bases from V and 9 bases from J, with 17 bases between. The CDR3 length is 14 residues. CDR3 protein: CASSTVGGIAEQFF. The CDR3 nucleotides read TGTGCCAGCAGCACTGTTGGGGGGATCGCTGAGCAGTTCTTC.

In this sample, this clone turned up a few times. The chain combines TRBV6-8 with TRBJ2-3; D is undetermined. The CDR3 spans 13 residues. V shed 3 bases and J shed 9 bases, with 13 bases lying between them. Germline CDR1 reads MNHGY; CDR2 reads SAAAGT. The CDR3 here is CASSYENSHTQYF. The CDR3 nucleotides are TGTGCCAGCAGTTATGAGAATTCCCACACGCAGTATTTT.

This clone is classed as medium-sized. The genes are TRBV11-3 and TRBJ1-1, with a tentative D call TRBD1 (6 bases). Trimming shortened V by 8 bases and J by 8 bases, and 21 bases separated the two germline ends. Germline V gene lookup returns CDR1 SGHNT and CDR2 YENEEA. The CDR3 runs 14 residues. CDR3 loop: CASAHGGRDGEAFF. For the CDR3, the DNA is TGTGCCAGCGCTCACGGGGGGCGTGACGGGGAAGCTTTCTTT.

This clone was counted a few times. The chain recombines TRBV11-3 with TRBJ2-7; 7 nucleotides match TRBD1. Per the germline V gene, CDR1 is SGHNT and CDR2 is YENEEA. The CDR3 is 18 residues long. Germline trimming cut 2 bases from V and 3 bases from J; bases unmatched to any gene: 16. The CDR3 sequence is CASSLRGLFRDQNYEQYF. CDR3 sequence (DNA): TGTGCCAGCAGCTTAAGGGGGCTCTTCAGGGATCAGAACTACGAGCAGTACTTC.

This clone qualifies as large. This chain links TRBV6-8 with TRBJ2-3, with D possibly being TRBD1 (6 bases). Germline CDR1 is MNHGY and CDR2 is SAAAGT. V was shortened by 6 bases and J by 3 bases, with 19 bases between the two germline ends. The CDR3 is 16 amino acids. In DNA form, the CDR3 reads TGTGCCAGCAGCTATTCTCAGGGGCACTGGACAGATACGCAGTATTTT. Translation gives CASSYSQGHWTDTQYF.

The chain employs TRBV2 and TRBJ1-5, with TRBD1 as a possible D gene (5 bases). Germline-derived CDR1 and CDR2 are SNHLY and FYNNEI. Trimming left V 3 bases short and J 4 bases short, with 13 bases between. The CDR3 sequence is 15 residues long. CDR3 in DNA: TGTGCCAGCAGTGATCAGGGAAGGGTTAATCAGCCCCAGCATTTT. Translating it yields CASSDQGRVNQPQHF.

This clone was picked up a small number of times. The gene calls are TRBV6-8 and TRBJ1-5; perhaps TRBD1 as D (5 bases). The CDR3 loop spans 13 amino acids. Per the germline V gene, CDR1 is MNHGY and CDR2 is SAAAGT. Trimming stripped 5 bases from V and 9 bases from J, with 14 bases between. CDR3 sequence: CASSDWLGGPQHF. CDR3 DNA sequence: TGTGCCAGCAGTGACTGGTTGGGGGGGCCCCAGCATTTT.

V usage is TRBV30 and J usage is TRBJ2-2; maybe TRBD1 (6 bases). CDR1 and CDR2 (germline): GTSNPN, SVGIG (reference sequence). CDR3 length: 14 amino acids. Trimming cost V 2 bases and J 5 bases, with 12 bases left between them. CDR3 loop: CAWSTGLATGELFF. In DNA form, the CDR3 reads TGTGCCTGGAGTACAGGGCTTGCGACCGGGGAGCTGTTTTTT.

This chain connects TRBV1 to TRBJ2-6; the D call of TRBD1 is as the table states it, not checked on the DNA. TRBV1 is given as a pseudogene. CDR3 size: 15 residues. The CDR3 DNA reads as TGCGCCAGCAGCCTTGGGGCGGCTGGGGCCAACGTCCTGACTTTC. It codes for CASSLGAAGANVLTF.

This sequence joins TRBV19 and TRBJ1-5, with 7 positions matching TRBD1. Losses at the gene ends were 6 bases for V and 5 bases for J; bases not matched to a gene: 10. CDR3 size: 15 residues. Germline V gene lookup returns CDR1 LNHDA and CDR2 SQIVND (reference sequence). CDR3 in DNA: TGTGCCAGTAGGAAGACAGGGCGATACGATCAGCCCCAGCATTTT. Translating gives CASRKTGRYDQPQHF.

This sequence joins TRBV11-3 and TRBJ1-1; D might be TRBD1 (5 bases). CDR3 length: 15 amino acids. The germline V gene encodes CDR1 SGHNT and CDR2 YENEEA. V shed 5 bases and J shed 6 bases, with 19 bases lying between them. The CDR3 reads CASSVSRDGGAEAFF. CDR3 nucleotide sequence: TGTGCCAGCAGCGTGAGCCGGGACGGGGGAGCTGAAGCTTTCTTT.